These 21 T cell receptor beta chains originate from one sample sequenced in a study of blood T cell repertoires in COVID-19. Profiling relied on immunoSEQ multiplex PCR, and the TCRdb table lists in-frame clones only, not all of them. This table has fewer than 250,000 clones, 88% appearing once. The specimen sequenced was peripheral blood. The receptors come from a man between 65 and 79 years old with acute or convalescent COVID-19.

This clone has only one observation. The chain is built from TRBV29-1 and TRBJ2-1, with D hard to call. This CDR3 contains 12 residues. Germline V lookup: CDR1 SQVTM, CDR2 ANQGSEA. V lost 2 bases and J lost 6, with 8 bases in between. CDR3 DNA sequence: TGCAGCGTTGAACGAGCACGCAATGAGCAGTTCTTC. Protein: CSVERARNEQFF.

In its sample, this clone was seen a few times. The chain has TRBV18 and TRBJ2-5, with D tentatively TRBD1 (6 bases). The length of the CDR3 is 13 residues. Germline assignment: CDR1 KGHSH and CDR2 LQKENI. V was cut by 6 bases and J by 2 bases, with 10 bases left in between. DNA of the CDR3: TGTGCCAGCTCTCGGGACATACAAGAGACCCAGTACTTC. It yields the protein CASSRDIQETQYF.

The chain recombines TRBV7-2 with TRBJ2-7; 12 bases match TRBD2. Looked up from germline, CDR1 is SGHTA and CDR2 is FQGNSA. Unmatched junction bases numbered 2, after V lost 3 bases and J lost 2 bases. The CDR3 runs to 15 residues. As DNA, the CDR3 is TGTGCCAGCAGCTTGGGACTAGCGGGTGCCTACGAGCAGTACTTC. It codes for CASSLGLAGAYEQYF.

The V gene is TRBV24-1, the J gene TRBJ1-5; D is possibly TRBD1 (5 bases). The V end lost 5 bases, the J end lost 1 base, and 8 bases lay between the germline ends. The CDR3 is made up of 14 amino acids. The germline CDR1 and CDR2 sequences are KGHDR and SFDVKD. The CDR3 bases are TGTGCCACCAGTGCAGGGATAAGCAATCAGCCCCAGCATTTT. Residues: CATSAGISNQPQHF.

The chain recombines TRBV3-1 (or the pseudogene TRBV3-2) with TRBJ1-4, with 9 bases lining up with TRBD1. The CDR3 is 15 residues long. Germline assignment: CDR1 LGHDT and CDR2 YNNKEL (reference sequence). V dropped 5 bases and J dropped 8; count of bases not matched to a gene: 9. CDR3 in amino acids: CASSFLGQGGEKLFF. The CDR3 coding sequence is TGTGCCAGCAGCTTCCTGGGACAGGGAGGAGAAAAACTGTTTTTT.

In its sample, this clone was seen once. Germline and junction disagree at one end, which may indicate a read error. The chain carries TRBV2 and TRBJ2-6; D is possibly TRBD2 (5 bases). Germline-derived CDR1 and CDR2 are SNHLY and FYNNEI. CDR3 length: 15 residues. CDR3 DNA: TGTGCCAGCACTGAATCGGGGTCTGGGGCCAACGTCCTGACTTTC. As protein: CASTESGSGANVLTF.

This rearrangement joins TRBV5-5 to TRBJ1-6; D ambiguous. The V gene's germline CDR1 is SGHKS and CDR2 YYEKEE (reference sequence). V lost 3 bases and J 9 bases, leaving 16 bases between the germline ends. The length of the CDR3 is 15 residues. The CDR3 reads CASSWEMVESSPLHF. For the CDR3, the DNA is TGTGCCAGCAGCTGGGAGATGGTGGAAAGTTCACCCCTCCACTTT.

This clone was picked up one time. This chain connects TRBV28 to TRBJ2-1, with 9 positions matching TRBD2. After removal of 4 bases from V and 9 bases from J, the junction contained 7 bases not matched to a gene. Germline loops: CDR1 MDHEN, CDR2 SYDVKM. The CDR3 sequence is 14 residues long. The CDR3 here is CASSSPSGRREQFF. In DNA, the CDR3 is TGTGCCAGCAGTTCCCCCAGCGGGAGGCGTGAGCAGTTCTTC.

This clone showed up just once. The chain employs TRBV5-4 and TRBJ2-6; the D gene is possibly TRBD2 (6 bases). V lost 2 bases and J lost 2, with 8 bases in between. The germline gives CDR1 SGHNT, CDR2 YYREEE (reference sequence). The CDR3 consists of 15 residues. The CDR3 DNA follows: TGTGCCAGCAGCTTCGGGAGCCCTGGGGCCAACGTCCTGACTTTC. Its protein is CASSFGSPGANVLTF.

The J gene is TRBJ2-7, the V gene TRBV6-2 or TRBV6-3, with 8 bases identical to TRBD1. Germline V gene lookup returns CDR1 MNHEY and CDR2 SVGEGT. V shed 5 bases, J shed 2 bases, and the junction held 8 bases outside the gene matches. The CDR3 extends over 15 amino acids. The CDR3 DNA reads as TGTGCCAGCAGTCCACACGGGACAGGTACCTACGAGCAGTACTTC. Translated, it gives CASSPHGTGTYEQYF.

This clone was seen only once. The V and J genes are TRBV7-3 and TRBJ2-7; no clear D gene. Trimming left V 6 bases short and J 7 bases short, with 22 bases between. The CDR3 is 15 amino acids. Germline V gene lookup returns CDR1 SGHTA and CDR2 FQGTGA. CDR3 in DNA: TGTGCCAGCAGTTTACGTGGGCAGAAGTCGGCTGAGCAGTACTTC. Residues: CASSLRGQKSAEQYF.

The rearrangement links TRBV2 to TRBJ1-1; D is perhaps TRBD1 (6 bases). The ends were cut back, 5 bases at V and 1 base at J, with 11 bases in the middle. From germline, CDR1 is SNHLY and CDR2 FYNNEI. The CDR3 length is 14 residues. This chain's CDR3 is CASSKRTANTEAFF. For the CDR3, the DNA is TGTGCCAGCAGTAAGCGGACAGCGAACACTGAAGCTTTCTTT.

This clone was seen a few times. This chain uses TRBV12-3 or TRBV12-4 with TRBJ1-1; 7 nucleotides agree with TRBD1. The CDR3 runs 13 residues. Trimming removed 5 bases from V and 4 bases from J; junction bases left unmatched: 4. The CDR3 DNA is TGTGCCAGCAGTCGCCAGGGGGGCACTGAAGCTTTCTTT. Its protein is CASSRQGGTEAFF.

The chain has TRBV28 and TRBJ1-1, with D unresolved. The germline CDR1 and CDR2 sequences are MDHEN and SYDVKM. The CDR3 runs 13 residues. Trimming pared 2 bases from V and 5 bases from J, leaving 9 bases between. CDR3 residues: CASSLIRFTEAFF. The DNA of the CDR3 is TGTGCCAGCAGTTTAATTAGATTTACTGAAGCTTTCTTT.

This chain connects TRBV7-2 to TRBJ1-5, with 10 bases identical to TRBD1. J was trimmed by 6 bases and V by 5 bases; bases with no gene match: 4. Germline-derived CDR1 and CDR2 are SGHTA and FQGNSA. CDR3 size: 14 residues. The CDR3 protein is CASSQTGGGQPQHF. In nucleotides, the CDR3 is TGTGCCAGCAGCCAGACAGGGGGCGGTCAGCCCCAGCATTTT.

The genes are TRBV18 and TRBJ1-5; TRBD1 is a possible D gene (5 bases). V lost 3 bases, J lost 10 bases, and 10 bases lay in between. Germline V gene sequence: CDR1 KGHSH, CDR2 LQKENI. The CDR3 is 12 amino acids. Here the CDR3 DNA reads TGTGCCAGCTCACCGGGCGGGGACCCCCAGCATTTT. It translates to CASSPGGDPQHF. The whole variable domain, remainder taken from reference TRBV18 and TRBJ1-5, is NAGVMQNPRHLVRRRGQEARLRCSPMKGHSHVYWYRQLPEEGLKFMVYLQKENIIDESGMPKERFSAEFPKEGPSILRIQQVVRGDSAAYFCASSPGGDPQHFGDGTRLSIL.

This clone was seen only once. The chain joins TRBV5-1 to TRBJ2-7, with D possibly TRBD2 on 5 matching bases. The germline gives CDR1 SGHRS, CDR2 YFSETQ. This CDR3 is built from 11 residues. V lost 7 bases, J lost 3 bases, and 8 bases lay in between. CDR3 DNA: TGCGCCAGCTGGAGCGGCTACGAGCAGTACTTC. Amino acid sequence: CASWSGYEQYF.

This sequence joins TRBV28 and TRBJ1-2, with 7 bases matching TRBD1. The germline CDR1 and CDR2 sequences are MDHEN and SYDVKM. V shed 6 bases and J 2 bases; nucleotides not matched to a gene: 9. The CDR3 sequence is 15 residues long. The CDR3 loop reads CASSDRDRPNYGYTF. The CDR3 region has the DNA TGTGCCAGCAGCGACCGGGACAGACCAAACTATGGCTACACCTTC.

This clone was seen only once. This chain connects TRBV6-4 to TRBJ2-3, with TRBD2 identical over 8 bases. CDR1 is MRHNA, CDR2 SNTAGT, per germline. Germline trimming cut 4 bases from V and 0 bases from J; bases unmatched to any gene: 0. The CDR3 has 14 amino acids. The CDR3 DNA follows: TGTGCCAGCAGTGCTAGCGGGAGCACAGATACGCAGTATTTT. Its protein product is CASSASGSTDTQYF.

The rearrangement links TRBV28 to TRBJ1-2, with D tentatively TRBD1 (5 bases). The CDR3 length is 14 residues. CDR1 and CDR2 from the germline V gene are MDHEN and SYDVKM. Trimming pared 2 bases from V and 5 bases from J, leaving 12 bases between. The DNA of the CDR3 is TGTGCCAGCAGTTTAGGGGCAGACATATATGGCTACACCTTC. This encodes CASSLGADIYGYTF.

The CDR3 DNA follows: TGTGCCAGCAGCTTATTCTCCGACCGCGGGAATTTGTACGAGCAGTACTTC. Its protein product is CASSLFSDRGNLYEQYF. The chain couples TRBV7-8 to TRBJ2-7; D might be TRBD2 (6 bases). The CDR3 sequence is 17 residues long. V lost 2 bases, J lost 4 bases, and 21 bases lay in between. Germline CDR1 SGHVS, CDR2 FQNEAQ.